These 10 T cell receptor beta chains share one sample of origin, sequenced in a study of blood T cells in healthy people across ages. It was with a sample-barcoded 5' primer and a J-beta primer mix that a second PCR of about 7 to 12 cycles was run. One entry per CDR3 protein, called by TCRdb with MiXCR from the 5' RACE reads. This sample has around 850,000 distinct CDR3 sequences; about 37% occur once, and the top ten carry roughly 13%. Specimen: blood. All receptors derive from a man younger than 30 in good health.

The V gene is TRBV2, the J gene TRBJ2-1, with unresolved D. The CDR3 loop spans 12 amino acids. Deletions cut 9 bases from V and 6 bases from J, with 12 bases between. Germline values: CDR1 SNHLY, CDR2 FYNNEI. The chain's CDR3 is CASCKLANEQFF. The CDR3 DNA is TGTGCCAGTTGCAAGCTGGCCAATGAGCAGTTCTTC.

Written as DNA, the CDR3 is TGTGCCAGCAGCGGGGGGCCTAATGAAAAACTGTTTTTT. Translated, it gives CASSGGPNEKLFF. V is TRBV7-9 and J is TRBJ1-4; a possible D gene is TRBD1 (6 bases). The CDR3 consists of 13 residues. Trimming removed 5 bases at V and 3 bases at J, with 7 bases between. CDR1 and CDR2 from the germline V gene are SEHNR and FQNEAQ (reference sequence).

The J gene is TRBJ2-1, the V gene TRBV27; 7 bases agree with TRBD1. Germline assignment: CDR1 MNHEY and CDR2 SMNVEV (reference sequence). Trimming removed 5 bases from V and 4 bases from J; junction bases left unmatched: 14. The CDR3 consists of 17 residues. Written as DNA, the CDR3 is TGTGCCAGCAGTCATATACCTCCCGGGACAGAATACAATGAGCAGTTCTTC. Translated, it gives CASSHIPPGTEYNEQFF.

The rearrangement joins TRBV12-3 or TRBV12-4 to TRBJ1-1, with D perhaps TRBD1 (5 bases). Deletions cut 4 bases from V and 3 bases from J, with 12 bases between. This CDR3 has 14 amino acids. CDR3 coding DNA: TGTGCCAGCAGTTCGGGGGTTACGGACACTGAAGCTTTCTTT. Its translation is CASSSGVTDTEAFF.

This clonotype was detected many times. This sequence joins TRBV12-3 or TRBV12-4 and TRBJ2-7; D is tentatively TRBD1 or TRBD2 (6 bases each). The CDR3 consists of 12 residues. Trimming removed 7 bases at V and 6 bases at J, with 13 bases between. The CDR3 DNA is TGTGCCAGCACAATAGGGGGGAGCGAGCAGTACTTC. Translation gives CASTIGGSEQYF.

The CDR3 spells CSARKTGVKLMNTEAFF. The CDR3 nucleotides read TGCAGTGCTAGAAAGACAGGAGTCAAACTCATGAACACTGAAGCTTTCTTT. The V call is TRBV20-1, the J call TRBJ1-1, with D perhaps TRBD1 (6 bases). The CDR3 is 17 residues long. The germline V gene encodes CDR1 DFQATT and CDR2 SNEGSKA (reference sequence). Trimming removed 2 bases from V and 0 bases from J, with 19 bases in between.

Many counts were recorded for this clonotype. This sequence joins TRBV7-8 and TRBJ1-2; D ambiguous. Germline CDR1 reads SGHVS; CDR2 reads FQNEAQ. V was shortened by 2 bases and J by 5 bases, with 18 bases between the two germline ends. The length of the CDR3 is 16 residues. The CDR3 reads CASSLISSPDGYGYTF. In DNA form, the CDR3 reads TGTGCCAGCAGCTTAATTTCTTCCCCTGATGGGTATGGCTACACCTTC.

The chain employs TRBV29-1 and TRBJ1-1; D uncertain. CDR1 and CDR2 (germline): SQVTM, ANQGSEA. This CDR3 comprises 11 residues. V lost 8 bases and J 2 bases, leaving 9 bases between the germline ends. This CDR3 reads CSSRDNTEAFF. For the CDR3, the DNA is TGCAGCTCACGAGATAACACTGAAGCTTTCTTT. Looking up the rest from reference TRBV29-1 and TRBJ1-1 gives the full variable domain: SAVISQKPSRDICQRGTSLTIQCQVDSQVTMMFWYRQQPGQSLTLIATANQGSEATYESGFVIDKFPISRPNLTFSTLTVSNMSPEDSSIYLCSSRDNTEAFFGQGTRLTVV.

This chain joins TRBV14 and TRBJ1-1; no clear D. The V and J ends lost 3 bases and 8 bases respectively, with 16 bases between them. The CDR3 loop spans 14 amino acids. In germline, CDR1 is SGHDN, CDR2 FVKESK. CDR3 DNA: TGTGCCAGCAGCCACCTACAGAGACGTTCAGAAGCTTTCTTT. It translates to CASSHLQRRSEAFF.

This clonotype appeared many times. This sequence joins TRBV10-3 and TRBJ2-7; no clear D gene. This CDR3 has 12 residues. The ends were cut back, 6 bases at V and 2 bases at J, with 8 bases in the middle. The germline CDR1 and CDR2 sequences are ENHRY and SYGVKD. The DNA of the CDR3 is TGTGCCATCAGACAGTCGGCCTACGAGCAGTACTTC. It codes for CAIRQSAYEQYF.